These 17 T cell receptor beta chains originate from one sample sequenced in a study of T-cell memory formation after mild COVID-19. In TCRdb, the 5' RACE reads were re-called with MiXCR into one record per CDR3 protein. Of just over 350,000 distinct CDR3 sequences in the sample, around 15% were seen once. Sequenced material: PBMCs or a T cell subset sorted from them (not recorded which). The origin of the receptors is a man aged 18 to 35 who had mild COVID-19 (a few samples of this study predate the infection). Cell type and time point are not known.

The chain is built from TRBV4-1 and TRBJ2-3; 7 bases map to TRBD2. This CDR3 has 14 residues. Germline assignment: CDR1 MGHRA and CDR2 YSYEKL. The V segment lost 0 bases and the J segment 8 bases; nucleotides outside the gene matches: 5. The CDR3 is CASSQEGQRGTQYF. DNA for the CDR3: TGCGCCAGCAGCCAAGAGGGCCAGCGGGGTACGCAGTATTTT.

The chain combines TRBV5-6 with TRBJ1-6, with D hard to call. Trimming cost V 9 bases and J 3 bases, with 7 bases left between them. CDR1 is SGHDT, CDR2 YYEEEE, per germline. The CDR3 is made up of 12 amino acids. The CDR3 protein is CATGNYNSPLHF. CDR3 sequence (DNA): TGTGCCACCGGGAACTATAATTCACCCCTCCACTTT.

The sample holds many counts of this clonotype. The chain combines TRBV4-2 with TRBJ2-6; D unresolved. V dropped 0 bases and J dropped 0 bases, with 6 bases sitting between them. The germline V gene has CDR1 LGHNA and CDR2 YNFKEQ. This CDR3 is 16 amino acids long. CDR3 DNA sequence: TGTGCCAGCAGCCAAGACATCAACTCTGGGGCCAACGTCCTGACTTTC. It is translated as CASSQDINSGANVLTF.

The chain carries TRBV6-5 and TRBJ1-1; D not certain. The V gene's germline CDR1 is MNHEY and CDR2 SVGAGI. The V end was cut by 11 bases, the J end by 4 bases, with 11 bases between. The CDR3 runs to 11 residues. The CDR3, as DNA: TGTGCCGCCGTCGAGGGCACTGAAGCTTTCTTT. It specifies CAAVEGTEAFF.

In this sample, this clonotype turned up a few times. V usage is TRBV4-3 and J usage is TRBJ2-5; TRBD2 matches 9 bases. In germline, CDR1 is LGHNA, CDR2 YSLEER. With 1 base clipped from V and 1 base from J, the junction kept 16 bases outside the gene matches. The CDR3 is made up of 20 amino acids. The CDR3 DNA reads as TGCGCCAGCAGCCAAGGAACTTTGGGCGGGGGGGAGAACCTCCAAGAGACCCAGTACTTC. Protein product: CASSQGTLGGGENLQETQYF.

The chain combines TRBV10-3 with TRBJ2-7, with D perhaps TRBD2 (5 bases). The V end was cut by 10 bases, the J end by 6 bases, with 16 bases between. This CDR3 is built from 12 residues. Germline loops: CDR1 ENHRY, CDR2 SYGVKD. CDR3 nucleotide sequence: TGTGCCACCGGTAGCGACGTCCTCGAGCAGTACGTC. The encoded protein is CATGSDVLEQYV.

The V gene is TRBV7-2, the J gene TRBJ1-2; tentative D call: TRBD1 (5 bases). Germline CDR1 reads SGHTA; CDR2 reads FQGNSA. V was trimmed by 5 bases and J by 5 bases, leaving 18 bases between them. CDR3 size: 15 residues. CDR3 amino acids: CASSRPRDADYGYTF. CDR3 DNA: TGTGCCAGCAGCCGACCTCGGGACGCGGATTATGGCTACACCTTC.

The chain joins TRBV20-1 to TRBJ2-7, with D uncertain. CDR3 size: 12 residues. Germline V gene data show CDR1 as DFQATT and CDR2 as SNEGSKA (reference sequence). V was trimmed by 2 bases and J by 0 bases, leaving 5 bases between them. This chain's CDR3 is CSARHDSYEQYF. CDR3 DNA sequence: TGCAGTGCTAGACATGACTCCTACGAGCAGTACTTC.

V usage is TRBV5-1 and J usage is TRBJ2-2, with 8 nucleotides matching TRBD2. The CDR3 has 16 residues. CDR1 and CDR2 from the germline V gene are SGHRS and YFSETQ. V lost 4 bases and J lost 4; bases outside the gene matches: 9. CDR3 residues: CASSTGRGGRTGELFF. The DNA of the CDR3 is TGCGCCAGCAGCACGGGACGCGGGGGGCGCACCGGGGAGCTGTTTTTT.

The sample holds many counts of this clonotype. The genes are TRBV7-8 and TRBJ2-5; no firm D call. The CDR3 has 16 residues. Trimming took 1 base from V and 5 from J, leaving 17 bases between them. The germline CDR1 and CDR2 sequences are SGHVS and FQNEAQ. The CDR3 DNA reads TGTGCCAGCAGCTTAGTACTCAGGTCGAGTTTGGAGACCCAGTACTTC. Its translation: CASSLVLRSSLETQYF. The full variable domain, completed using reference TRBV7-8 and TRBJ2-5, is GAGVSQSPRYKVAKRGQDVALRCDPISGHVSLFWYQQALGQGPEFLTYFQNEAQLDKSGLPSDRFFAERPEGSVSTLKIQRTQQEDSAVYLCASSLVLRSSLETQYFGPGTRLLVL.

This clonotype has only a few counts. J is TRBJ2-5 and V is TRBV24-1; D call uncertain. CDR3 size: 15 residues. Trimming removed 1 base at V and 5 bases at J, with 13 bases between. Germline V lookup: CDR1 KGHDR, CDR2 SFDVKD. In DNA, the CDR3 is TGTGCCACCAGTGATTTTTCGGCAGAAGCTGAGACCCAGTACTTC. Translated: CATSDFSAEAETQYF.

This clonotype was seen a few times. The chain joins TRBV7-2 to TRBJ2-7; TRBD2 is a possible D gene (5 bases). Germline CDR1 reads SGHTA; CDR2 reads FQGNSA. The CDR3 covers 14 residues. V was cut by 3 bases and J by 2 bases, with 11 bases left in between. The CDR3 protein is CASSFSAGTYEQYF. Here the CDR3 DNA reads TGTGCCAGCAGCTTCTCCGCGGGCACCTACGAGCAGTACTTC.

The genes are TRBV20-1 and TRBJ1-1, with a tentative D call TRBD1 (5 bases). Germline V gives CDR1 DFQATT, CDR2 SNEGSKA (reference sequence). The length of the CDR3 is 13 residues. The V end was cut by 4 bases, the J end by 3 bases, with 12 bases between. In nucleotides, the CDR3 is TGCAGTGCTACCCCCATGGGGGACACTGAAGCTTTCTTT. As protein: CSATPMGDTEAFF.

CDR3: CASSPVHLANTGELFF. The CDR3 nucleotides are TGCGCCAGCAGCCCCGTCCATCTCGCGAACACCGGGGAGCTGTTTTTT. The chain recombines TRBV5-1 with TRBJ2-2; D ambiguous. Germline V lookup: CDR1 SGHRS, CDR2 YFSETQ. The CDR3 loop spans 16 amino acids. V was trimmed by 4 bases and J by 0 bases, leaving 13 bases between them.

The CDR3 DNA is TGCGCCAGCAGCCAGAGTCGACTAGCGGCGACCTCAGATGAGCAGTTCTTC. This translates into CASSQSRLAATSDEQFF. This chain joins TRBV4-1 and TRBJ2-1, with 9 bases aligning to TRBD2. J was trimmed by 8 bases and V by 3 bases; bases with no gene match: 14. The CDR3 is 17 amino acids. Germline CDR1 and CDR2: MGHRA and YSYEKL.

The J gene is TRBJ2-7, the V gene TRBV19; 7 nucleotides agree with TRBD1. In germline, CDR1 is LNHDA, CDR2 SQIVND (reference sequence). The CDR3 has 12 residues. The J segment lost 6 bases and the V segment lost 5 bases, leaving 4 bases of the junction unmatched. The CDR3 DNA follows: TGTGCCAGTAGTCCGACAGGGATCGAGCAGTACTTC. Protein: CASSPTGIEQYF. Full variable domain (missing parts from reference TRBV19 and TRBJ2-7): DGGITQSPKYLFRKEGQNVTLSCEQNLNHDAMYWYRQDPGQGLRLIYYSQIVNDFQKGDIAEGYSVSREKKESFPLTVTSAQKNPTAFYLCASSPTGIEQYFGPGTRLTVT.

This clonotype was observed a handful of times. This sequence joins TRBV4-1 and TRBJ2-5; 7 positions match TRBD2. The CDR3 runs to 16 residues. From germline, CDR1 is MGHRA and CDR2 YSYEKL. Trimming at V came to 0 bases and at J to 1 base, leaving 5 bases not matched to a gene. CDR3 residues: CASSQEVLATQETQYF. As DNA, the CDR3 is TGCGCCAGCAGCCAAGAGGTACTAGCGACCCAAGAGACCCAGTACTTC.